This paragraph covers one T cell receptor beta chain sequence. Its specificity is not known. This specimen comes from a study of cytomegalovirus exposure and HLA in healthy donors. Study results and limitations: A reported reduction in N-insertions relative to the roughly 640-donor mean was seen in an Asian-associated ancestry cluster in a later analysis. In presence/absence analyses, roughly uniform sequencing depth across donors was assumed. By a later analysis, the bulk of CMV-associated TCR beta chains appeared HLA-restricted.

Primers included in the PCR were 60 Vbeta and 13 Jbeta primers. TCRdb's table, derived via immunoSEQ multiplex PCR, lists solely in-frame clones and lacks some. The top ten hold approximately 5.5% of the sample, which has approximately 100,000 clones, just under 70% seen once. CDR1 and CDR2 from the germline V gene are GTSNPN and SVGIG (reference sequence). Trimming took 4 bases from V and 18 from J, leaving 22 bases between them. CDR3 length: 13 residues. This receptor was taken from a woman in her 70s in good health and CMV-seropositive. Source material: PBMCs. The chain uses TRBV30 and TRBJ1-6; a possible D gene is TRBD1 (6 bases). The CDR3, as DNA: TGTGCCTGGACCTACGCTCCGGACAGCCTCCGCCACTTT. This codes for CAWTYAPDSLRHF.